The present T cell receptor beta chain was sequenced within a study of T cell clones after liver transplantation. In the study overall: TCRbeta sequencing after a pre-transplant mixed lymphocyte reaction identified graft-donor-reactive clones, later tracked in post-transplant blood.

This CDR3 has 17 residues. Germline CDR1 and CDR2: MNHEY and SMNVEV (reference sequence). J was trimmed by 2 bases and V by 8 bases; bases with no gene match: 15. About this clone: Its specificity is not known.

General study points: The donor-reactive repertoire was only partly measurable in a couple of subjects, lacking donor cells.

Sequencing used immunoSEQ multiplex PCR; TCRdb keeps in-frame clones, though not all of them. The sample gives under 85,000 clones, about four fifths of which show up once; 0.79% is in the top ten. Source: CD4+ T cells from blood, taken 12 months after liver transplant. The chain links TRBV27 to TRBJ1-1; TRBD1 agrees at 9 bases. The sequence came from a human patient who received a liver transplant. Some T cells may possibly be graft donor cells. The CDR3 DNA reads as TGTGCCAGCGGAAAACGGACAGGGGACGCCCTCAACACTGAAGCTTTCTTT. Its translation is CASGKRTGDALNTEAFF.